This passage covers 17 T cell receptor beta chains from one sample sequenced in a study of vaccination effects on CD4 cells after COVID-19. CD4+ T cells specific for antigen were expanded with viral peptide pools by the ViraFEST assay before sequencing. Scientists isolated CD4+ T cells after an approximately 10-day culture period ended. The participants, recipients of two vaccine doses, got either BNT162b2 or mRNA-1273. Antigens for these TCRs are unknown. Method: immunoSEQ multiplex PCR; TCRdb's copy keeps in-frame clones and lacks some. The table shows more than 65,000 clones, with roughly four fifths occurring only once. Sequencing was performed on CD4+ T cells from PBMCs cultured with HCoV-229E spike peptides, taken after COVID-19 vaccination. The origin of the receptors is a human donor who received a COVID-19 vaccine.

The gene calls are TRBV28 and TRBJ1-5; D gene ambiguous. Trimming took off 6 bases at V and 4 bases at J, with 4 bases between the two ends. Germline V gene sequence: CDR1 MDHEN, CDR2 SYDVKM. The CDR3 contains 11 residues. Here the CDR3 reads CASSGNQPQHF. CDR3 DNA sequence: TGTGCCAGCAGCGGTAATCAGCCCCAGCATTTT.

The genes are TRBV7-3 and TRBJ2-2; TRBD1 or TRBD2 may be the D gene (6 bases each). The V end was cut by 2 bases, the J end by 0 bases, with 10 bases between. CDR1 is SGHTA and CDR2 is FQGTGA in the germline V gene. This CDR3 region has 16 residues. The DNA for the CDR3 is TGTGCCAGCAGCTTATACGGGGGCGCGAACACCGGGGAGCTGTTTTTT. Translating gives CASSLYGGANTGELFF.

J is TRBJ2-7 and V is TRBV2; TRBD2 is a possible D gene (6 bases). Germline V gene lookup returns CDR1 SNHLY and CDR2 FYNNEI. V shed 5 bases and J shed 9 bases, with 14 bases lying between them. The CDR3 length is 12 residues. CDR3: CASSLAPGRQYV. The DNA of the CDR3 is TGTGCCAGCAGTTTAGCCCCCGGGAGGCAGTACGTC.

In this sample, this clone turned up a few times. CDR3 sequence reads: CASTTAWENTEAFF. CDR3 DNA sequence: TGCGCCAGTACTACCGCTTGGGAGAACACTGAAGCTTTCTTT. V gene TRBV5-1 combines with J gene TRBJ1-1; D ambiguous. In germline, CDR1 is SGHRS, CDR2 YFSETQ. Trimming removed 8 bases at V and 1 base at J, with 15 bases between. The CDR3 has 14 residues.

This clone was detected only once. This chain connects TRBV24-1 to TRBJ1-1; 7 nucleotides agree with TRBD1. Per germline, CDR1 KGHDR and CDR2 SFDVKD. V shed 5 bases, J shed 3 bases, and the junction held 2 bases outside the gene matches. This CDR3 spans 13 amino acids. CDR3 amino acids: CATSGDRDTEAFF. Here the CDR3 DNA reads TGTGCCACCAGTGGCGACAGGGACACTGAAGCTTTCTTT.

The V call is TRBV30, the J call TRBJ1-1; 8 bases are shared with TRBD1. V lost 1 base, J lost 5 bases, and 6 bases stayed unmatched. CDR1 and CDR2 from the germline V gene are GTSNPN and SVGIG (reference sequence). The CDR3 sequence is 14 residues long. The CDR3 sequence: CAWSARTGRTEAFF. In DNA form, the CDR3 reads TGTGCCTGGAGTGCCCGGACAGGGAGAACTGAAGCTTTCTTT. The full variable domain, in which reference TRBV30 and TRBJ1-1 provide the parts outside the CDR3, is SQTIHQWPATLVQPVGSPLSLECTVEGTSNPNLYWYRQAAGRGLQLLFYSVGIGQISSEVPQNLSASRPQDRQFILSSKKLLLSDSGFYLCAWSARTGRTEAFFGQGTRLTVV.

This rearrangement joins TRBV6-5 to TRBJ1-5; 11 nucleotides align to TRBD1. The CDR3 runs to 15 residues. Trimming removed 5 bases from V and 7 bases from J; junction bases left unmatched: 7. The germline V gene encodes CDR1 MNHEY and CDR2 SVGAGI. The DNA of the CDR3 is TGTGCCAGCAGTCGGACAGGGGGCGCGGGACAGCCCCAGCATTTT. Translated: CASSRTGGAGQPQHF.

This chain links TRBV4-2 with TRBJ2-3, with D possibly being TRBD2 (6 bases). Looked up from germline, CDR1 is LGHNA and CDR2 is YNFKEQ. The CDR3 is 13 amino acids. Trimming left V 7 bases short and J 4 bases short, with 12 bases between. The CDR3 bases are TGTGCCAGCAAAGGACTAAACGCAGATACGCAGTATTTT. As protein: CASKGLNADTQYF.

The chain joins TRBV19 to TRBJ1-1; unclear D gene. The length of the CDR3 is 12 residues. The V gene's germline CDR1 is LNHDA and CDR2 SQIVND (reference sequence). The V gene lost 7 bases and the J gene lost 10 bases, with 16 bases spanning the gap. The CDR3 sequence: CASTGNGRVAFF. The CDR3, as DNA: TGTGCCAGTACCGGAAATGGGCGTGTAGCTTTCTTT.

This sequence joins TRBV19 and TRBJ2-3; 9 positions match TRBD1. V gave up 3 bases and J gave up 6 bases; unmatched junction bases: 7. Germline CDR1 LNHDA, CDR2 SQIVND (reference sequence). The CDR3 is made up of 15 amino acids. Here the CDR3 reads CASSMRDRAPDTQYF. In nucleotides, the CDR3 is TGTGCCAGTAGTATGCGGGACAGGGCACCCGATACGCAGTATTTT. The full variable domain, with the rest looked up from reference TRBV19 and TRBJ2-3, is DGGITQSPKYLFRKEGQNVTLSCEQNLNHDAMYWYRQDPGQGLRLIYYSQIVNDFQKGDIAEGYSVSREKKESFPLTVTSAQKNPTAFYLCASSMRDRAPDTQYFGPGTRLTVL.

V is TRBV18 and J is TRBJ1-4; D is ambiguous. This CDR3 is 13 amino acids long. Germline V gene data show CDR1 as KGHSH and CDR2 as LQKENI. V gave up 5 bases and J gave up 5 bases, with 9 bases separating them. CDR3: CASSKGRNEKLFF. The CDR3 nucleotides are TGTGCCAGCTCAAAGGGCCGAAATGAAAAACTGTTTTTT.

The rearrangement links TRBV11-2 to TRBJ2-7, with 7 positions matching TRBD1. This CDR3 spans 16 amino acids. Germline values: CDR1 SGHAT, CDR2 FQNNGV. Trimming took 6 bases from V and 4 from J; bases not matched to a gene: 15. CDR3 in DNA: TGTGCCAGCAGTTTGTCAGAGAGACAGGGTCCTTACGAGCAGTACGTC. Translated: CASSLSERQGPYEQYV.

In this sample, this clone turned up once. This rearrangement joins TRBV5-1 to TRBJ1-4; D remains unclear. CDR3 length equals 16 residues. Deletions cut 0 bases from V and 0 bases from J, with 9 bases between. Germline V gives CDR1 SGHRS, CDR2 YFSETQ. The CDR3 DNA reads as TGCGCCAGCAGCTTGGATGGGTTACCAACTAATGAAAAACTGTTTTTT. Residues: CASSLDGLPTNEKLFF.

J is TRBJ1-6 and V is TRBV4-3, with D perhaps TRBD1 (5 bases). Trimming stripped 0 bases from V and 5 bases from J, with 8 bases between. Germline CDR1 is LGHNA and CDR2 is YSLEER. CDR3 length: 15 amino acids. The CDR3 DNA reads TGCGCCAGCAGCCAAGAGGGGACGAATAATTCACCCCTCCACTTT. This translates into CASSQEGTNNSPLHF.

This chain connects TRBV12-3 or TRBV12-4 to TRBJ1-2; TRBD1 matches at 7 bases. This CDR3 comprises 13 residues. With 7 bases clipped from V and 6 bases from J, the junction kept 8 bases outside the gene matches. CDR3: CASTLAGGNGYTF. CDR3 nucleotide sequence: TGTGCCAGCACCCTAGCAGGGGGGAATGGCTACACCTTC.

The CDR3 sequence is CASSFQTATNNEQFF. The CDR3 nucleotides read TGCGCCAGCAGCTTCCAGACGGCCACGAACAATGAGCAGTTCTTC. The chain recombines TRBV5-1 with TRBJ2-1; D is unclear. V gave up 2 bases and J gave up 5 bases, with 14 bases separating them. The CDR3 runs to 15 residues. Germline V CDR1 and CDR2: SGHRS, YFSETQ.

The CDR3 sequence is CATSVSFGETQYF. CDR3 nucleotide sequence: TGTGCCACCAGTGTCTCCTTCGGAGAGACCCAGTACTTC. The chain carries TRBV24-1 and TRBJ2-5; D unresolved. This CDR3 is built from 13 residues. V shed 5 bases and J shed 4 bases, with 10 bases lying between them. CDR1 is KGHDR and CDR2 is SFDVKD in the germline V gene.